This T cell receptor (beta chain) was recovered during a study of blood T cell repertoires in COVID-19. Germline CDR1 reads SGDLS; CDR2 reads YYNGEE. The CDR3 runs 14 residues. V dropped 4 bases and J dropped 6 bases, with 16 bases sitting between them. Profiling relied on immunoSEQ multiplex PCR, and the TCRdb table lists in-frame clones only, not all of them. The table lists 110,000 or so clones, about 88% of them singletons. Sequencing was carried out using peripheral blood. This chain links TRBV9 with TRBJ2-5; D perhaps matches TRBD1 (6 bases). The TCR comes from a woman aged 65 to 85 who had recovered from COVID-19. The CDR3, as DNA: TGTGCCAGCAGCCCCACGACAGGTTTGAAGACCCAGTACTTC. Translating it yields CASSPTTGLKTQYF. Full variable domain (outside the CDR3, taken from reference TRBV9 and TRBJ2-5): DSGVTQTPKHLITATGQRVTLRCSPRSGDLSVYWYQQSLDQGLQFLIQYYNGEERAKGNILERFSAQQFPDLHSELNLSSLELGDSALYFCASSPTTGLKTQYFGPGTRLLVL.